This T cell receptor (beta chain) was obtained from a study of blood T cells in healthy people across ages. CDR3 length: 15 amino acids. Germline V gene sequence: CDR1 SGHTA, CDR2 FQGNSA. V dropped 2 bases and J dropped 3; count of bases not matched to a gene: 7. Primed by a sample-barcoded 5' primer and a J-beta primer mix, a second PCR proceeded for about 6 to 12 cycles. TCRdb itself ran the 5' RACE reads through MiXCR, one entry per CDR3 protein. This table has around 1,900,000 distinct CDR3 sequences, about two fifths appearing once. This clonotype was seen only a few times. Its antigen is undetermined. Study conclusions and caveats: It was held that diversity estimates obtained from one million T cells represented underestimates.

The source is a human donor in good health. The sequenced material came from blood. The chain recombines TRBV7-2 with TRBJ2-7, with 7 bases aligning to TRBD2. The CDR3: CASSLKAGTYYEQYF. The DNA of the CDR3 is TGTGCCAGCAGCTTAAAAGCGGGGACCTACTACGAGCAGTACTTC.